A selection of T cell receptor beta chains follows, all from one sample in a study of patients and donors after allogeneic stem cell transplantation. From the RT-PCR reads, TCRdb called clonotypes with MiXCR, one entry per CDR3 protein. Of a few hundred thousand distinct CDR3 sequences in the sample, less than 50% were seen once. Input material: blood, either unsorted or a sorted T cell fraction (not recorded which). All receptors come from a human donor who was either an allogeneic HSCT recipient or a stem cell or donor lymphocyte infusion donor (not recorded which). It is not recorded whose cells these are; they may come from a transplant donor. Each CDR3 is given with its conserved first and last residue. A D gene is named only where the DNA matches it firmly. Some rows have no size entry. The others give once, few or many, or a class for an expanded clone.

clone_size: .
d_call: .
j_call: TRBJ1-5
v_call: TRBV10-3
cdr3_aa: CAINQNRDQPQHF
cdr3_nt: TGTGCCATCAACCAAAACAGGGATCAGCCCCAGCATTTT

clone_size: few
d_call: .
j_call: TRBJ1-1
v_call: TRBV6-1
cdr3_aa: CASSGRVTEAFF
cdr3_nt: TGTGCCAGCAGTGGTAGGGTGACTGAAGCTTTCTTT

clone_size: .
d_call: TRBD1
j_call: TRBJ2-7
v_call: TRBV6-5
cdr3_aa: CASSSGGSAYEQYF
cdr3_nt: TGTGCCAGCAGTTCAGGGGGCAGCGCCTACGAGCAGTACTTC

clone_size: .
d_call: .
j_call: TRBJ2-3
v_call: TRBV7-9
cdr3_aa: CASSPTVNTQYF
cdr3_nt: TGTGCCAGCAGCCCCACAGTGAATACGCAGTATTTT

clone_size: few
d_call: .
j_call: TRBJ1-2
v_call: TRBV20-1
cdr3_aa: CSARGKYTNYGYTF
cdr3_nt: TGCAGTGCTAGAGGAAAGTATACTAACTATGGCTACACCTTC

clone_size: .
d_call: .
j_call: TRBJ2-2
v_call: TRBV12-3/TRBV12-4
cdr3_aa: CASSLVSTGELFF
cdr3_nt: TGTGCCAGCAGTTTAGTTTCCACCGGGGAGCTGTTTTTT

clone_size: .
d_call: .
j_call: TRBJ1-4
v_call: TRBV5-5
cdr3_aa: CASSSYNRLENLFF
cdr3_nt: TGTGCCAGCAGCTCGTATAACAGGTTGGAAAACCTGTTTTTT

clone_size: .
d_call: .
j_call: TRBJ1-2
v_call: TRBV4-1
cdr3_aa: CASSQDPQRFYGYTF
cdr3_nt: TGCGCCAGCAGCCAAGACCCACAACGCTTCTATGGCTACACCTTC

clone_size: few
d_call: .
j_call: TRBJ1-1
v_call: TRBV12-3/TRBV12-4
cdr3_aa: CASSPLGAAEAFF
cdr3_nt: TGTGCCAGCAGTCCACTGGGGGCCGCTGAAGCTTTCTTT

clone_size: .
d_call: .
j_call: TRBJ2-2
v_call: TRBV5-1
cdr3_aa: CASSFRPTGELFF
cdr3_nt: TGCGCCAGCAGCTTTCGTCCCACCGGGGAGCTGTTTTTT

clone_size: .
d_call: .
j_call: TRBJ2-2
v_call: TRBV4-2
cdr3_aa: CASSLRGSTGELFF
cdr3_nt: TGTGCCAGCAGCCTACGGGGGAGCACCGGGGAGCTGTTTTTT

clone_size: .
d_call: .
j_call: TRBJ1-1
v_call: TRBV20-1
cdr3_aa: CSASGVTEAFF
cdr3_nt: TGCAGTGCTAGCGGAGTGACTGAAGCTTTCTTT

clone_size: .
d_call: .
j_call: TRBJ1-6
v_call: TRBV14
cdr3_aa: CASSQDSRSALHF
cdr3_nt: TGTGCCAGCAGCCAAGACTCTCGTTCGGCCCTCCACTTT

clone_size: few
d_call: .
j_call: TRBJ2-7
v_call: TRBV10-3
cdr3_aa: CAISRQAHNSYEQYF
cdr3_nt: TGTGCCATCAGCCGACAGGCCCACAATTCCTACGAGCAGTACTTC

clone_size: .
d_call: .
j_call: TRBJ1-2
v_call: TRBV29-1
cdr3_aa: CSVDRTEYGYTF
cdr3_nt: TGCAGCGTTGACAGGACAGAATATGGCTACACCTTC

clone_size: few
d_call: .
j_call: TRBJ1-1
v_call: TRBV12-3/TRBV12-4
cdr3_aa: CASSHRVSTEAFF
cdr3_nt: TGTGCCAGCAGTCACAGGGTTAGCACTGAAGCTTTCTTT

clone_size: .
d_call: .
j_call: TRBJ1-1
v_call: TRBV7-9
cdr3_aa: CASSLDPRLPRRGAFF
cdr3_nt: TGTGCCAGCAGCTTAGACCCCCGGTTACCCCGCAGGGGAGCTTTCTTT

clone_size: .
d_call: TRBD1
j_call: TRBJ1-1
v_call: TRBV6-2/TRBV6-3
cdr3_aa: CASSVGTGRDPEAFF
cdr3_nt: TGTGCCAGCAGTGTGGGGACAGGGAGGGACCCTGAAGCTTTCTTT

clone_size: .
d_call: .
j_call: TRBJ2-5
v_call: TRBV15
cdr3_aa: CATSRPYQETQYF
cdr3_nt: TGTGCCACCAGCAGACCGTACCAAGAGACCCAGTACTTC

clone_size: .
d_call: .
j_call: TRBJ1-2
v_call: TRBV20-1
cdr3_aa: CSARSREGNYGYTF
cdr3_nt: TGCAGTGCTAGGAGTAGGGAGGGAAACTATGGCTACACCTTC

clone_size: few
d_call: .
j_call: TRBJ2-3
v_call: TRBV5-4
cdr3_aa: CASRGPTDTQYF
cdr3_nt: TGTGCCAGCAGGGGGCCCACAGATACGCAGTATTTT

clone_size: .
d_call: .
j_call: TRBJ1-1
v_call: TRBV28
cdr3_aa: CASSLPGTEAFF
cdr3_nt: TGTGCCAGCAGTTTACCCGGCACTGAAGCTTTCTTT

clone_size: once
d_call: TRBD1
j_call: TRBJ2-2
v_call: TRBV10-3
cdr3_aa: CAISESPGGLGTGELFF
cdr3_nt: TGTGCCATCAGTGAGTCTCCAGGGGGTTTGGGCACCGGGGAGCTGTTTTTT

clone_size: few
d_call: .
j_call: TRBJ1-5
v_call: TRBV29-1
cdr3_aa: CSVADSNQPQHF
cdr3_nt: TGCAGCGTTGCAGATAGCAATCAGCCCCAGCATTTT

clone_size: .
d_call: .
j_call: TRBJ1-6
v_call: TRBV4-1
cdr3_aa: CASSQDTVTSLNSPLHF
cdr3_nt: TGCGCCAGCAGCCAAGATACGGTGACGTCCTTAAATTCACCCCTCCACTTT

clone_size: .
d_call: .
j_call: TRBJ1-1
v_call: TRBV29-1
cdr3_aa: CSVDRVWRGTEAFF
cdr3_nt: TGCAGCGTTGACAGGGTGTGGAGAGGAACTGAAGCTTTCTTT

clone_size: .
d_call: TRBD1
j_call: TRBJ2-1
v_call: TRBV27
cdr3_aa: CASSPGQGMDNEQFF
cdr3_nt: TGTGCCAGCAGTCCTGGACAGGGGATGGACAATGAGCAGTTCTTC

clone_size: many
d_call: .
j_call: TRBJ1-1
v_call: TRBV7-3
cdr3_aa: CASSSNPLAEAFF
cdr3_nt: TGTGCCAGCAGCTCCAACCCTTTAGCTGAAGCTTTCTTT

clone_size: .
d_call: .
j_call: TRBJ1-6
v_call: TRBV28
cdr3_aa: CASSRPNGSPLHF
cdr3_nt: TGTGCCAGCAGCCGGCCGAATGGTTCACCCCTCCACTTT

clone_size: .
d_call: .
j_call: TRBJ1-2
v_call: TRBV5-1
cdr3_aa: CASSLQGGRYGYTF
cdr3_nt: TGCGCCAGCAGCTTACAGGGTGGAAGATATGGCTACACCTTC

clone_size: .
d_call: .
j_call: TRBJ1-5
v_call: TRBV14
cdr3_aa: CASSRSNSNQPQHF
cdr3_nt: TGTGCCAGCAGCCGCTCAAATAGCAATCAGCCCCAGCATTTT

clone_size: few
d_call: .
j_call: TRBJ1-3
v_call: TRBV12-3/TRBV12-4
cdr3_aa: CASSYRHTIYF
cdr3_nt: TGTGCCAGCAGTTACCGGCACACCATATATTTT

clone_size: few
d_call: .
j_call: TRBJ2-5
v_call: TRBV24-1
cdr3_aa: CATSGKGQETQYF
cdr3_nt: TGTGCCACCAGTGGGAAAGGCCAAGAGACCCAGTACTTC

clone_size: few
d_call: .
j_call: TRBJ1-2
v_call: TRBV6-1
cdr3_aa: CASSEWLGGYTF
cdr3_nt: TGTGCCAGCAGTGAATGGTTGGGAGGCTACACCTTC

clone_size: .
d_call: TRBD1
j_call: TRBJ1-1
v_call: TRBV2
cdr3_aa: CASSLGTGGSEAFF
cdr3_nt: TGTGCCAGCAGTCTCGGGACAGGGGGATCTGAAGCTTTCTTT

clone_size: .
d_call: .
j_call: TRBJ1-5
v_call: TRBV5-1
cdr3_aa: CASSFEPGGRGNQPQHF
cdr3_nt: TGCGCCAGCAGCTTCGAACCCGGGGGTCGGGGCAATCAGCCCCAGCATTTT

clone_size: .
d_call: .
j_call: TRBJ2-2
v_call: TRBV12-3/TRBV12-4
cdr3_aa: CASTTAGELFF
cdr3_nt: TGTGCCAGCACTACCGCCGGGGAGCTGTTTTTT

clone_size: .
d_call: .
j_call: TRBJ2-5
v_call: TRBV28
cdr3_aa: CASSSTFGQSKDQETQYF
cdr3_nt: TGTGCCAGCAGTTCGACCTTTGGACAGAGTAAAGACCAAGAGACCCAGTACTTC

clone_size: few
d_call: .
j_call: TRBJ1-5
v_call: TRBV5-1
cdr3_aa: CASSLGPGDQPQHF
cdr3_nt: TGCGCCAGCAGCTTGGGACCAGGGGATCAGCCCCAGCATTTT

clone_size: .
d_call: .
j_call: TRBJ2-3
v_call: TRBV3-1
cdr3_aa: CASSLAVGLNTDTQYF
cdr3_nt: TGTGCCAGCAGCCTTGCGGTTGGACTTAACACAGATACGCAGTATTTT

clone_size: .
d_call: .
j_call: TRBJ2-7
v_call: TRBV11-1
cdr3_aa: CASTADPYEQYF
cdr3_nt: TGTGCCAGCACCGCGGACCCATACGAGCAGTACTTC

clone_size: .
d_call: .
j_call: TRBJ1-1
v_call: TRBV15
cdr3_aa: CATSRDNKVLEAFF
cdr3_nt: TGTGCCACCAGCAGAGATAATAAAGTTCTTGAAGCTTTCTTT

clone_size: .
d_call: .
j_call: TRBJ2-3
v_call: TRBV9
cdr3_aa: CASSVTQATDTQYF
cdr3_nt: TGTGCCAGCAGCGTAACTCAGGCCACAGATACGCAGTATTTT

clone_size: .
d_call: .
j_call: TRBJ1-5
v_call: TRBV10-3
cdr3_aa: CAISDGSNQPQHF
cdr3_nt: TGTGCCATCAGTGATGGGAGCAATCAGCCCCAGCATTTT

clone_size: few
d_call: .
j_call: TRBJ1-2
v_call: TRBV15
cdr3_aa: CATSKGIFRDGYGYTF
cdr3_nt: TGTGCCACCAGCAAAGGGATTTTCAGGGACGGCTATGGCTACACCTTC